This passage covers 21 T cell receptor beta chains from one sample sequenced in a study of Graves' ophthalmopathy and Graves' hyperthyroidism (dated by TCRdb to 2017 to 2018). The instrument given in TCRdb is Illumina HiSeq 2000. TCR beta CDR3 regions were amplified from RNA transcripts for repertoire sequencing. The first round was an RT-PCR using HTBI primers with the Qiagen OneStep RT-PCR kit, and this first round was followed by a second-round multiplex PCR, then size selection and purification. TCRdb reworked the public reads: Q25 trimming with fastp, MiXCR clone assembly, productive beta chains retained. Identical CDR3 protein sequences are pooled into one entry, listed with their most common genes and DNA. The sample table lists about 370,000 distinct CDR3 sequences, approximately 18% of them with a count of one. 2.4% of the sample belongs to the ten largest clones. Sequenced sample: peripheral blood. The receptors come from an adult woman with stable Graves' hyperthyroidism.

Ten or more counts support this clonotype. The chain carries TRBV6-5 and TRBJ2-2; 8 bases line up with TRBD2. This CDR3 region has 17 residues. The V segment lost 0 bases and the J segment 2 bases; nucleotides outside the gene matches: 5. The V gene's germline CDR1 is MNHEY and CDR2 SVGAGI. CDR3 coding DNA: TGTGCCAGCAGTTACTCGTGGCGGGAGGTTAACACCGGGGAGCTGTTTTTT. This encodes CASSYSWREVNTGELFF.

This clonotype was seen ten or more times. The chain couples TRBV3-1 to TRBJ1-5; D is unclear. Trimming shortened V by 0 bases and J by 2 bases, and 5 bases separated the two germline ends. This CDR3 region has 14 residues. Germline V gene lookup returns CDR1 LGHDT and CDR2 YNNKEL (reference sequence). The CDR3 nucleotides read TGTGCCAGCAGCCAAGATTGGGGCAATCAGCCCCAGCATTTT. It yields the protein CASSQDWGNQPQHF.

The sample holds many counts of this clonotype. V is TRBV28 and J is TRBJ2-5; D gene unclear. Germline V gene lookup returns CDR1 MDHEN and CDR2 SYDVKM. The length of the CDR3 is 12 residues. Trimming removed 5 bases at V and 14 bases at J, with 18 bases between. CDR3 in amino acids: CASSILTPPQYF. The DNA of the CDR3 is TGTGCCAGCAGTATCCTGACACCCCCTCAATACTTC.

In this sample, this clonotype turned up many times. The chain carries TRBV13 and TRBJ1-1; D ambiguous. Deletions cut 0 bases from V and 1 base from J, with 9 bases between. The CDR3 has 15 residues. Germline V CDR1 and CDR2: PRHDT, FYEKMQ (reference sequence). The CDR3 sequence is CASSLGSHGNTEAFF. The DNA of the CDR3 is TGTGCCAGCAGCTTAGGTTCACATGGGAACACTGAAGCTTTCTTT.

This clonotype has a count of ten or more. The chain employs TRBV6-2 or TRBV6-3 and TRBJ1-5, with D hard to call. The length of the CDR3 is 14 residues. Per germline, CDR1 MNHEY and CDR2 SVGEGT. The V gene lost 6 bases and the J gene lost 4 bases, with 13 bases spanning the gap. DNA of the CDR3: TGTGCCAGCAGCTCACAGTCCCTGAATCAGCCCCAGCATTTT. This sequence encodes CASSSQSLNQPQHF.

The chain employs TRBV6-5 and TRBJ1-1; D is unresolved. From germline, CDR1 is MNHEY and CDR2 SVGAGI. V was shortened by 2 bases and J by 9 bases, with 13 bases between the two germline ends. The CDR3 is 13 residues long. The CDR3 spells CASSYAAGVKAFF. The CDR3 region has the DNA TGTGCCAGCAGTTACGCAGCTGGAGTAAAAGCTTTCTTT.

Many counts were recorded for this clonotype. The genes are TRBV7-2 and TRBJ1-2, with D hard to call. From germline, CDR1 is SGHTA and CDR2 FQGNSA. V was cut by 1 base and J by 0 bases, with 12 bases left in between. The CDR3 contains 16 residues. The CDR3, as DNA: TGTGCCAGCAGCTTAGGTGTCAGAAACGCTAACTATGGCTACACCTTC. Amino acids: CASSLGVRNANYGYTF.

This clonotype has a count of ten or more. CDR3 bases: TGTGCCAGTAACCCCGGGACAGGGGCCTACGAGCAGTACTTC. Protein: CASNPGTGAYEQYF. This chain connects TRBV19 to TRBJ2-7; 10 nucleotides match TRBD1. This CDR3 comprises 14 residues. Germline V lookup: CDR1 LNHDA, CDR2 SQIVND (reference sequence). V gave up 7 bases and J gave up 2 bases; unmatched junction bases: 5. Complete variable domain (other parts from reference TRBV19 and TRBJ2-7): DGGITQSPKYLFRKEGQNVTLSCEQNLNHDAMYWYRQDPGQGLRLIYYSQIVNDFQKGDIAEGYSVSREKKESFPLTVTSAQKNPTAFYLCASNPGTGAYEQYFGPGTRLTVT.

The J gene is TRBJ1-2, the V gene TRBV4-1; D is unresolved. Germline values: CDR1 MGHRA, CDR2 YSYEKL. This CDR3 has 14 residues. Trimming shortened V by 7 bases and J by 8 bases, and 20 bases separated the two germline ends. CDR3 sequence reads: CASTKVGSGQGYTF. CDR3 nucleotides: TGCGCCAGCACCAAAGTCGGCAGCGGGCAAGGCTACACCTTC.

At least ten counts were recorded for this clonotype. This chain joins TRBV5-1 and TRBJ1-1, with D perhaps matching TRBD1 (6 bases). Germline lookup yields CDR1 SGHRS and CDR2 YFSETQ. This CDR3 is 15 amino acids long. The V gene lost 3 bases and the J gene lost 5 bases, with 17 bases spanning the gap. In DNA form, the CDR3 reads TGCGCCAGCAGCTCACAGGGAGGGGGGGGAACTGAAGCTTTCTTT. Its protein is CASSSQGGGGTEAFF.

This clonotype has more than one count but fewer than ten. This may arise from a read error, as a much more abundant clone is one base away. The genes are TRBV28 and TRBJ2-5; 7 nucleotides align to TRBD1. Germline loops: CDR1 MDHEN, CDR2 SYDVKM. This CDR3 region has 17 residues. The ends lost 6 bases at V and 7 bases at J; junction bases unmatched: 20. The CDR3 nucleotides read TGTGCCAGCAGCCCCGCATCCCTACAGGGGTCTGAAGGGACCCAGTACTTC. This sequence encodes CASSPASLQGSEGTQYF. Complete variable domain (other parts from reference TRBV28 and TRBJ2-5): DVKVTQSSRYLVKRTGEKVFLECVQDMDHENMFWYRQDPGLGLRLIYFSYDVKMKEKGDIPEGYSVSREKKERFSLILESASTNQTSMYLCASSPASLQGSEGTQYFGPGTRLLVL.

This clonotype occurred many times. The J gene is TRBJ2-7, the V gene TRBV5-1; D not resolved. V was clipped by 1 base and J by 2 bases, with 10 bases between them. Per germline, CDR1 SGHRS and CDR2 YFSETQ. CDR3 length: 14 residues. CDR3 in amino acids: CASSLFQEAYEQYF. CDR3 DNA: TGCGCCAGCAGCTTGTTCCAGGAAGCCTACGAGCAGTACTTC.

This clonotype was recorded many times. The rearrangement joins TRBV20-1 to TRBJ2-2, with 9 bases fitting TRBD2. This CDR3 region has 14 residues. J lost 1 base, V lost 6 bases, and 3 bases had no gene match. Germline V gene lookup returns CDR1 DFQATT and CDR2 SNEGSKA (reference sequence). The DNA of the CDR3 is TGCAGTGCCCAGACTAGCGGGAACACCGGGGAGCTGTTTTTT. It encodes CSAQTSGNTGELFF.

This clonotype was seen a handful of times. This sequence joins TRBV20-1 and TRBJ2-7; TRBD1 is a possible D gene (6 bases). The germline V and J ends were trimmed by 6 bases and 2 bases, with 14 bases remaining between them. The CDR3 is made up of 13 amino acids. The germline V gene encodes CDR1 DFQATT and CDR2 SNEGSKA (reference sequence). The CDR3 DNA is TGCAGTGCCTCCAAGCCAGGGGCCTACGAGCAGTACTTC. This sequence encodes CSASKPGAYEQYF.

At least ten counts were recorded for this clonotype. The chain links TRBV28 to TRBJ1-1; TRBD1 is a possible D gene (6 bases). CDR1 MDHEN and CDR2 SYDVKM come from the germline V gene. V shed 5 bases and J shed 0 bases, with 13 bases lying between them. This CDR3 is built from 15 residues. The CDR3, as DNA: TGTGCCAGCAGTCCCCAGACAGGACTGAACACTGAAGCTTTCTTT. This sequence encodes CASSPQTGLNTEAFF.

This clonotype was counted ten times or more. The chain combines TRBV5-1 with TRBJ2-7, with 10 bases lining up with TRBD1. With V trimmed by 3 bases and J by 3 bases, 3 bases remained unmatched. In germline, CDR1 is SGHRS, CDR2 YFSETQ. CDR3 size: 14 residues. For the CDR3, the DNA is TGCGCCAGCAGCTGGAGGGACAGGGGCTACGAGCAGTACTTC. It specifies CASSWRDRGYEQYF.

With respect to this clonotype: Without the conserved terminal phenylalanine or tryptophan, this CDR3 likely stems from a read error. This chain joins TRBV29-1 and TRBJ2-5; D uncertain. The CDR3 loop spans 11 amino acids. V was pared by 8 bases and J by 9 bases, with 16 bases between. CDR1 is SQVTM and CDR2 is ANQGSEA in the germline V gene. The CDR3 spells CSSGPADAQYY. As DNA, the CDR3 is TGCAGCTCAGGCCCGGCCGACGCCCAGTACTAC.

This clonotype was seen repeatedly, ten times or more. The chain combines TRBV2 with TRBJ1-5; no definite D call. V was clipped by 2 bases and J by 3 bases, with 5 bases between them. CDR3 length: 13 amino acids. From germline, CDR1 is SNHLY and CDR2 FYNNEI. Here the CDR3 reads CASSERNNQPQHF. As DNA, the CDR3 is TGTGCCAGCAGTGAACGGAACAATCAGCCCCAGCATTTT. Full variable domain (rest looked up from reference TRBV2 and TRBJ1-5): EPEVTQTPSHQVTQMGQEVILRCVPISNHLYFYWYRQILGQKVEFLVSFYNNEISEKSEIFDDQFSVERPDGSNFTLKIRSTKLEDSAMYFCASSERNNQPQHFGDGTRLSIL.

This clonotype was recorded at least ten times. The CDR3 coding sequence is TGCAGCGCCATTCGGATAGCGGGAGAGACCCAGTACTTC. Its translation: CSAIRIAGETQYF. This chain joins TRBV29-1 and TRBJ2-5, with 7 bases matching TRBD2. Trimming cost V 7 bases and J 4 bases; bases outside gene matches: 9. This CDR3 is built from 13 residues. Germline CDR1 SQVTM, CDR2 ANQGSEA.

The V gene is TRBV20-1, the J gene TRBJ1-5; a possible D gene is TRBD1 (5 bases). Germline V lookup: CDR1 DFQATT, CDR2 SNEGSKA (reference sequence). There are 14 residues in the CDR3. V was shortened by 1 base and J by 4 bases, with 11 bases between the two germline ends. In DNA, the CDR3 is TGCAGTGCTAGAGGTCCGACAGAGAATCAGCCCCAGCATTTT. This gives the protein CSARGPTENQPQHF.

V gene TRBV6-5 combines with J gene TRBJ1-5; unclear D gene. Germline V lookup: CDR1 MNHEY, CDR2 SVGAGI. CDR3 length: 14 amino acids. V dropped 0 bases and J dropped 1 base, with 4 bases sitting between them. CDR3 protein: CASSYSQSNQPQHF. In DNA form, the CDR3 reads TGTGCCAGCAGTTACTCCCAAAGCAATCAGCCCCAGCATTTT.